These 2 T cell receptor beta chains were all obtained from the same sample, sequenced in a study of blood T cell repertoires in COVID-19. Some clones are missing from TCRdb's copy, which holds only in-frame ones; the method was immunoSEQ multiplex PCR. The sample comprises roughly 120,000 clones, more than 70% of which are singletons, and roughly 8.4% rests with the top ten. The source material was peripheral blood. The receptors here all came from a woman between 65 and 79 years old who had recovered from COVID-19.

The chain joins TRBV4-3 to TRBJ2-1; 7 bases agree with TRBD2. This CDR3 has 15 residues. J lost 9 bases, V lost 1 base, and 9 bases had no gene match. The germline CDR1 and CDR2 sequences are LGHNA and YSLEER. For the CDR3, the DNA is TGCGCCAGCAGCCAAGGTAGGGAGCGGGACTCTGAGCAGTTCTTC. Amino acids: CASSQGRERDSEQFF.

This rearrangement joins TRBV29-1 to TRBJ2-7; TRBD1 aligns across 9 bases. The CDR3 consists of 16 residues. Germline CDR1 and CDR2: SQVTM and ANQGSEA. V was clipped by 1 base and J by 0 bases; unmatched bases: 7. CDR3 protein: CSVEVGGTGTSYEQYF. DNA of the CDR3: TGCAGCGTTGAAGTGGGAGGGACAGGGACCTCCTACGAGCAGTACTTC.